This T cell receptor beta chain is from a study of blood T cell repertoires in COVID-19. Study-level background: Italy, Spain and the United States were the sources of the convalescent and acute COVID-19 samples.

In its sample, this clone was seen once. The CDR3 contains 15 residues. The V gene's germline CDR1 is SEHNR and CDR2 FQNEAQ (reference sequence). The germline V and J ends were trimmed by 5 bases and 7 bases, with 17 bases remaining between them. Sequencing used immunoSEQ multiplex PCR; TCRdb keeps in-frame clones, though not all of them. The sample consists of about 140,000 clones, about 82% of them appearing once. The material sequenced was peripheral blood. This chain joins TRBV7-9 and TRBJ1-4; no clear D. The clonotype comes from a woman of 80 years or more with active or convalescent COVID-19. The CDR3 reads CASSPREGLGEKLFF. The CDR3 DNA reads TGTGCCAGCAGCCCGAGAGAGGGCTTGGGTGAAAAACTGTTTTTT.